The T cell receptor (beta chain) under discussion was sequenced for a study of vaccination effects on CD4 cells after COVID-19. The CDR3 is 12 residues long. V lost 5 bases and J lost 6, with 11 bases in between. Per the germline V gene, CDR1 is MRHNA and CDR2 is SNTAGT. Viral peptide pools were used in the ViraFEST assay to expand antigen-specific CD4+ T cells, and sequencing came afterward. Culture proceeded for about ten days, and CD4+ T cells were then isolated. Vaccine administered to participants consisted of two doses of either BNT162b2 or mRNA-1273. Only in-frame clones appear in the TCRdb table, and some are missing; sequencing was by immunoSEQ multiplex PCR. The table has more than 20,000 clones, 73% seen once; the top ten hold less than 9%. In the case of this clone: The antigen is unknown.

The V and J genes are TRBV6-4 and TRBJ2-7, with D unresolved. This receptor was identified in a human donor who received a COVID-19 vaccine. The sample here was CD4+ T cells from PBMCs cultured with SARS-CoV-2 spike peptides, taken after COVID-19 vaccination. The CDR3 spells CASSCSSSEQYF. The DNA of the CDR3 is TGTGCCAGCAGTTGCAGTTCGAGCGAGCAGTACTTC.